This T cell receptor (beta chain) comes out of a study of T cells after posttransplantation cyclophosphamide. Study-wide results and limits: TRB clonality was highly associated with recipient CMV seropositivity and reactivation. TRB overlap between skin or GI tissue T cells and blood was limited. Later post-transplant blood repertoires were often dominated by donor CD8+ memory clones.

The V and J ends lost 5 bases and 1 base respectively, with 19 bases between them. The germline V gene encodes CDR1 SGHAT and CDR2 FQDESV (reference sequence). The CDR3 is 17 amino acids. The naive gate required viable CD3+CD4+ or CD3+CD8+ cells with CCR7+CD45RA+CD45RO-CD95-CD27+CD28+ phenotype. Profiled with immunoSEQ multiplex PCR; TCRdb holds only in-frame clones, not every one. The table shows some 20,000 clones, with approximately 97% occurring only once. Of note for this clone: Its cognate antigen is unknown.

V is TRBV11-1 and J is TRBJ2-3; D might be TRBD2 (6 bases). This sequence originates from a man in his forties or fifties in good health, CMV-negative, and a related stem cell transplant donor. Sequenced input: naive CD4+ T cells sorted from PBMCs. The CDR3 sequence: CASSPTPASVGTDTQYF. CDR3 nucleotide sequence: TGTGCCAGCAGCCCTACTCCGGCTAGCGTAGGCACAGATACGCAGTATTTT.